The entry below describes one TCR beta chain. Its antigen remains unknown. This sample is drawn from a study of T cell responses to AZD1222 COVID-19 vaccine. Study results and caveats: Possibly, clonal diversity was underestimated; donors were largely white British and included more females. Researchers report vaccine-associated CD4 TCRs spanning spike, with dominance at 160-218 and 743-854.

Looked up from germline, CDR1 is MNHNS and CDR2 is SASEGT. Trimming stripped 3 bases from V and 1 base from J, with 10 bases between. This CDR3 has 15 residues. Here immunoSEQ multiplex PCR was the method, and the copy in TCRdb shows in-frame clones only, minus some. Of roughly 90,000 clones in the sample, around nine tenths were seen once. This specimen consisted of peripheral blood, obtained on day 0 of MenACWY control vaccination. This clonotype was sampled from an adult in good health. V is TRBV6-1 and J is TRBJ1-5; D is undetermined. CDR3 sequence: CASSEAGGSNQPQHF. Here the CDR3 DNA reads TGTGCCAGCAGTGAGGCAGGAGGGAGCAATCAGCCCCAGCATTTT.